Listed below are T cell receptor beta chains from one sample, sequenced in a study of identical twins. Using its own MiXCR run on the 5' RACE reads, TCRdb lists one record per CDR3 protein. This repertoire shows some 440,000 distinct CDR3 sequences, 20% to 30% found once; its top ten account for 2.9%. This sample also appeared in a second study, on T cells expressing NK-cell markers.

The source material was CD4+ T cells sorted from blood. These TCRs come from a young woman in good health. The CDR3 runs from the conserved cysteine through the conserved F or W. A D gene is named only where the DNA matches it firmly. Expanded clones are given a class, and other clones once, few, many or no size at all.

>-|-|TRBV20-1|TRBJ1-2
CSARDPGQNPPF
TGCAGTGCTAGAGATCCTGGACAAAATCCCCCCTTC
>few|-|TRBV20-1|TRBJ2-7
CSARQRLSYEQYF
TGCAGTGCTAGACAGCGACTCTCCTACGAGCAGTACTTC
>-|-|TRBV20-1|TRBJ2-5
CSVEVGETQYF
TGCAGTGTCGAGGTTGGAGAGACCCAGTACTTC
>-|TRBD2|TRBV27|TRBJ2-7
CASSFQRGFEQYF
TGTGCCAGCAGTTTCCAGCGGGGTTTCGAGCAGTACTTC
>-|TRBD2|TRBV20-1|TRBJ2-1
CSARRAGASYNEQFF
TGCAGTGCTAGACGGGCGGGAGCCTCCTACAATGAGCAGTTCTTC
>-|-|TRBV2|TRBJ2-7
CASSPTGRKREQYF
TGTGCCAGCAGCCCAACGGGACGTAAACGAGAGCAGTACTTC
>-|-|TRBV5-1|TRBJ2-2
CASNAPGAGELFF
TGCGCCAGCAATGCCCCAGGGGCCGGGGAGCTGTTTTTT
>-|TRBD1|TRBV18|TRBJ1-5
CASSPTGTQPQHF
TGTGCCAGCTCACCGACAGGGACTCAGCCCCAGCATTTT
>many|-|TRBV28|TRBJ1-5
CASTEERQPQHF
TGTGCCAGTACCGAGGAGCGGCAGCCCCAGCATTTT
>-|-|TRBV6-5|TRBJ1-1
CASSYSELNTEAFF
TGTGCCAGCAGTTACTCAGAGTTGAACACTGAAGCTTTCTTT
>many|TRBD2|TRBV3-1|TRBJ2-1
CASSLDSGSYNEQFF
TGTGCCAGCAGCCTCGATAGCGGGAGCTACAATGAGCAGTTCTTC
>-|-|TRBV3-1|TRBJ2-3
CASSQPGRYTDTQYF
TGTGCCAGCAGCCAACCGGGACGCTACACAGATACGCAGTATTTT
>few|-|TRBV7-2|TRBJ1-6
CASSFASPLHF
TGTGCCAGCAGCTTCGCGTCACCCCTCCACTTT
>-|-|TRBV12-3/TRBV12-4|TRBJ2-1
CASSRQAYNEQFF
TGTGCCAGCAGTCGACAGGCCTACAATGAGCAGTTCTTC
>-|-|TRBV5-1|TRBJ1-3
CASSLELGNTIYF
TGCGCCAGCAGCTTGGAACTCGGAAACACCATATATTTT
>-|-|TRBV21-1|TRBJ2-4
CASSPPGGGQAKNIQYF
TGTGCCAGCAGCCCTCCGGGCGGGGGCCAAGCCAAAAACATTCAGTACTTC
>-|-|TRBV12-3/TRBV12-4|TRBJ2-4
CASSIQGVKNIQYF
TGTGCCAGCAGTATACAAGGGGTCAAAAACATTCAGTACTTC
>-|TRBD2|TRBV7-2|TRBJ2-1
CASSLSRLAGNEQFF
TGTGCCAGCAGCTTAAGTCGACTAGCGGGCAATGAGCAGTTCTTC
>few|-|TRBV5-1|TRBJ2-1
CASSGTIGMDEQFF
TGCGCCAGCAGCGGGACCATCGGTATGGATGAGCAGTTCTTC
>few|TRBD2|TRBV5-1|TRBJ2-1
CASSLVGLSSGANNEQFF
TGCGCCAGCAGCTTGGTTGGCCTCTCTAGCGGTGCCAACAATGAGCAGTTCTTC
>-|TRBD2|TRBV4-3|TRBJ2-4
CASSQVGLAENIQYF
TGCGCCAGCAGCCAAGTCGGACTAGCGGAAAACATTCAGTACTTC
>few|-|TRBV20-1|TRBJ1-1
CSASPTANTEAFF
TGCAGTGCTAGCCCGACAGCTAACACTGAAGCTTTCTTT
>few|TRBD1|TRBV12-3/TRBV12-4|TRBJ1-5
CASSFSTGAGQPQHF
TGTGCCAGCAGTTTCTCAACAGGGGCCGGTCAGCCCCAGCATTTT
>few|-|TRBV29-1|TRBJ2-1
CSVVPRTPTSVEQFF
TGCAGCGTTGTACCCCGGACCCCCACAAGCGTTGAGCAGTTCTTC
>few|-|TRBV6-5|TRBJ1-4
CASKLWADEYEKLFF
TGTGCCAGCAAGTTATGGGCAGACGAATATGAAAAACTGTTTTTT
>-|-|TRBV24-1|TRBJ2-2
CATSDPGGPNTGELFF
TGTGCCACCAGTGACCCCGGGGGGCCGAACACCGGGGAGCTGTTTTTT
>-|TRBD1|TRBV2|TRBJ1-4
CASSDGTGRLFF
TGTGCCAGCAGTGATGGGACAGGAAGACTGTTTTTT
>many|TRBD2|TRBV20-1|TRBJ2-1
CSARRGVAGGAEQFF
TGCAGTGCTAGACGGGGCGTAGCGGGAGGCGCCGAGCAGTTCTTC
>few|-|TRBV9|TRBJ2-3
CASSVGVSDWGDTQYF
TGTGCCAGCAGCGTAGGGGTGAGCGATTGGGGAGATACGCAGTATTTT
>-|-|TRBV7-9|TRBJ2-5
CASSPRAGQETQYF
TGTGCCAGCAGCCCCAGGGCAGGCCAAGAGACCCAGTACTTC
>few|-|TRBV20-1|TRBJ2-3
CSARDRGTSSTDTQYF
TGCAGTGCTAGAGATAGGGGCACATCTAGCACAGATACGCAGTATTTT
>few|TRBD2|TRBV4-2|TRBJ2-1
CASSPTGTSGGPSSYNEQFF
TGTGCCAGCAGCCCAACCGGGACTAGCGGGGGCCCGAGCTCCTACAATGAGCAGTTCTTC
>-|TRBD2|TRBV12-3/TRBV12-4|TRBJ2-1
CASSIAGGSNEQFF
TGTGCCAGCAGCATAGCGGGAGGGTCAAATGAGCAGTTCTTC
>-|TRBD2|TRBV4-3|TRBJ2-4
CASSLSGTNENIQYF
TGCGCCAGCAGCCTATCCGGGACTAACGAAAACATTCAGTACTTC
>-|-|TRBV11-2|TRBJ2-3
CASSHWAGRSDTQYF
TGTGCCAGCAGTCACTGGGCAGGGAGGTCAGATACGCAGTATTTT
>few|-|TRBV10-2|TRBJ1-6
CASSDQRNSPLHF
TGCGCCAGCAGTGATCAGAGAAATTCACCCCTCCACTTT
>few|-|TRBV3-1|TRBJ1-4
CASSQLTGQEKLFF
TGTGCCAGCAGCCAATTAACGGGTCAGGAAAAACTGTTTTTT
>-|TRBD2|TRBV27|TRBJ2-3
CASSLAGGGSNTQYF
TGTGCCAGCAGTTTGGCGGGAGGAGGTTCGAATACGCAGTATTTT
>-|-|TRBV10-3|TRBJ2-5
CAISDPPSGHGAPGTQYF
TGTGCCATCAGTGACCCCCCCTCCGGACACGGGGCCCCAGGGACCCAGTACTTC
>-|-|TRBV24-1|TRBJ1-1
CATRAGHMAFF
TGTGCCACTAGGGCCGGCCACATGGCTTTCTTT
>-|TRBD2|TRBV7-3|TRBJ2-1
CASSPGTRGAYNEQFF
TGTGCCAGCAGCCCCGGGACTAGGGGTGCCTACAATGAGCAGTTCTTC
>-|-|TRBV3-1|TRBJ2-2
CASGLITGELFF
TGTGCCAGCGGACTAATAACCGGGGAGCTGTTTTTT
>few|-|TRBV6-1|TRBJ1-2
CASSRGGLYGYTF
TGTGCCAGCTCCCGAGGGGGGCTCTATGGCTACACCTTC
>few|-|TRBV4-2|TRBJ2-7
CASSQVWWSEQYF
TGTGCCAGCAGCCAAGTATGGTGGTCCGAGCAGTACTTC
>-|TRBD2|TRBV5-1|TRBJ2-1
CASSLATSYEQFF
TGCGCCAGCAGCTTGGCGACTAGCTATGAGCAGTTCTTC
>-|TRBD1|TRBV4-3|TRBJ1-1
CASSPLGQGEAFF
TGCGCCAGCAGCCCGCTGGGACAGGGAGAAGCTTTCTTT
>few|-|TRBV5-1|TRBJ2-7
CASSFGAYEQYF
TGCGCCAGCAGCTTCGGGGCCTACGAGCAGTACTTC
>-|-|TRBV7-9|TRBJ2-1
CASSRKTYNEQFF
TGTGCCAGCAGCAGGAAAACCTACAATGAGCAGTTCTTC
>few|-|TRBV6-1|TRBJ2-2
CASAPGRNTGELFF
TGTGCCAGCGCCCCGGGCAGGAACACCGGGGAGCTGTTTTTT
>few|-|TRBV7-9|TRBJ2-7
CASSFGVDEQYF
TGTGCCAGCAGCTTCGGGGTGGACGAGCAGTACTTC
>few|-|TRBV12-3/TRBV12-4|TRBJ1-2
CASTSWGVNGYTF
TGTGCCAGCACGTCATGGGGGGTTAATGGCTACACCTTC
>few|-|TRBV5-6|TRBJ2-5
CASSLESRGRTQYF
TGTGCCAGCAGCTTGGAGAGTCGCGGTCGGACCCAGTACTTC
>many|-|TRBV12-5|TRBJ1-5
CASGLVQVSNQPQHF
TGTGCTAGTGGTTTGGTACAAGTAAGCAATCAGCCCCAGCATTTT
>-|-|TRBV6-1|TRBJ1-5
CASVRDNNQPQHF
TGTGCCAGCGTCCGGGACAACAATCAGCCCCAGCATTTT